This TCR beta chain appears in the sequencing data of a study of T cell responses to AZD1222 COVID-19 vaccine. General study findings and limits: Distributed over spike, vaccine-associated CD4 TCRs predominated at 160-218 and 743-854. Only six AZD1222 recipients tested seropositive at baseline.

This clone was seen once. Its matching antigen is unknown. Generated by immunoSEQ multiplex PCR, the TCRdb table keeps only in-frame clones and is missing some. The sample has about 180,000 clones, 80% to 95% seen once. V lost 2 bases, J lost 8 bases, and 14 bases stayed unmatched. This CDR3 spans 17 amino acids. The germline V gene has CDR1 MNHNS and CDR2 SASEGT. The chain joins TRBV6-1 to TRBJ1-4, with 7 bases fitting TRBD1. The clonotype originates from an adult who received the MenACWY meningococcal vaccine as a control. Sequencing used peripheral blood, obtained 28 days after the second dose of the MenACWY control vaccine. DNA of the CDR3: TGTGCCAGCAGTGAAAGCAGACCCAGGGGGGGAGAGGAAAAACTGTTTTTT. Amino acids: CASSESRPRGGEEKLFF.